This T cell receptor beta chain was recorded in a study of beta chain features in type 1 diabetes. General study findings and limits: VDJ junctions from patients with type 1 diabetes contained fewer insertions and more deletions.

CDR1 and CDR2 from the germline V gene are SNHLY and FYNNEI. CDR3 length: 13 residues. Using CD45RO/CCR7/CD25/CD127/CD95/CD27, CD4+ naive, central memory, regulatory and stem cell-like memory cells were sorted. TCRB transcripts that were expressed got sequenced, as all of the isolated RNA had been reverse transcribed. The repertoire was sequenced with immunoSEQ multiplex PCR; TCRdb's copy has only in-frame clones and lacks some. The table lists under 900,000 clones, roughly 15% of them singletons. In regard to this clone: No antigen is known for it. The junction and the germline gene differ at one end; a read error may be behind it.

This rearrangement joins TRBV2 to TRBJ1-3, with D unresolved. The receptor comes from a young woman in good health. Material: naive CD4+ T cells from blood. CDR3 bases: TGTGCCAGCAGTAAAGCTACCGGAAACACCATATATTTT. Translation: CASSKATGNTIYF.